The 18 T cell receptor beta chains below all came from one sample that was sequenced in a study of identical twins. TCRdb used MiXCR to reprocess the 5' RACE reads, holding one entry per CDR3 protein. Of about 900,000 distinct CDR3 sequences detected, 12% appear once; the ten largest clones hold around 1.5%. These data were likewise used in another study, on yellow fever vaccine responses in identical twins.

Sequenced: PBMCs. The receptor source for this set is a woman in her late teens or twenties in good health.

This clonotype was detected a few times. CDR3 loop: CASSQESLTNYGYTF. Written as DNA, the CDR3 is TGTGCCAGCAGCCAAGAATCCCTTACTAACTATGGCTACACCTTC. The chain combines TRBV3-1 with TRBJ1-2; D uncertain. The CDR3 has 15 residues. Germline V gives CDR1 LGHDT, CDR2 YNNKEL (reference sequence). The germline V and J ends were trimmed by 0 bases and 0 bases, with 8 bases remaining between them. The full variable domain, in which reference TRBV3-1 and TRBJ1-2 provide the parts outside the CDR3, is DTAVSQTPKYLVTQMGNDKSIKCEQNLGHDTMYWYKQDSKKFLKIMFSYNNKELIINETVPNRFSPKSPDKAHLNLHINSLELGDSAVYFCASSQESLTNYGYTFGSGTRLTVV.

This clonotype was counted between two and nine times. The chain couples TRBV12-3 or TRBV12-4 to TRBJ2-1, with D maybe TRBD2 (6 bases). The CDR3 runs 15 residues. The V end lost 7 bases, the J end lost 2 bases, and 15 bases lay between the germline ends. The CDR3 loop is CASTAEGETYNEQFF. The CDR3 DNA reads TGTGCCAGCACGGCGGAGGGCGAGACCTACAATGAGCAGTTCTTC.

This clonotype was seen a handful of times. V is TRBV29-1 and J is TRBJ2-7; D ambiguous. The germline CDR1 and CDR2 sequences are SQVTM and ANQGSEA. The CDR3 is 13 residues long. V lost 4 bases and J 2 bases, leaving 12 bases between the germline ends. The CDR3 region is CSVVAVNPYEQYF. In nucleotides, the CDR3 is TGCAGCGTTGTAGCTGTTAACCCCTACGAGCAGTACTTC.

The table lists this clonotype with many counts. This chain uses TRBV24-1 with TRBJ2-1; no clear D gene. V was shortened by 1 base and J by 7 bases, with 1 base between the two germline ends. The CDR3 contains 11 residues. Germline V gene sequence: CDR1 KGHDR, CDR2 SFDVKD. In nucleotides, the CDR3 is TGTGCCACCAGTGATTTTAATGAGCAGTTCTTC. Protein: CATSDFNEQFF.

This clonotype has more than one count but fewer than ten. The rearrangement joins TRBV4-1 to TRBJ1-1; D gene unclear. V was cut by 0 bases and J by 2 bases, with 10 bases left in between. The CDR3 has 15 residues. CDR1 is MGHRA, CDR2 YSYEKL, per germline. CDR3 loop: CASSQDRTVNTEAFF. CDR3 DNA sequence: TGCGCCAGCAGCCAAGATAGGACCGTCAACACTGAAGCTTTCTTT.

The V and J genes are TRBV6-5 and TRBJ2-3; D could derive from TRBD1 or TRBD2 (5 bases each). The CDR3 has 17 amino acids. Between the trimmed V and J ends, which lost 2 bases and 1 base, there was a span of 16 bases. Per the germline V gene, CDR1 is MNHEY and CDR2 is SVGAGI. CDR3 sequence (DNA): TGTGCCAGCAGTTACGGGACCTGGGGTCGGGGCACAGATACGCAGTATTTT. It translates to CASSYGTWGRGTDTQYF.

The gene calls are TRBV18 and TRBJ2-3, with 8 bases that match TRBD1. This CDR3 is 15 amino acids long. The J segment lost 2 bases and the V segment lost 4 bases, leaving 5 bases of the junction unmatched. Germline CDR1 is KGHSH and CDR2 is LQKENI. The CDR3, as DNA: TGTGCCAGCTCACGGGGACAGGCCATCACAGATACGCAGTATTTT. Translating it yields CASSRGQAITDTQYF.

In its sample, this clonotype was seen a few times. The chain combines TRBV12-3 or TRBV12-4 with TRBJ1-1; D uncertain. V lost 6 bases to trimming and J lost 6 bases, with 8 bases between them. This CDR3 is 11 amino acids long. The CDR3 spells CASRRESEAFF. CDR3 DNA: TGTGCCAGCAGACGTGAGTCTGAAGCTTTCTTT.

The rearrangement joins TRBV5-8 to TRBJ1-4; D is unclear. The germline gives CDR1 SGHTS, CDR2 YDEGEE. V dropped 4 bases and J dropped 10 bases, with 17 bases sitting between them. The CDR3 consists of 14 residues. The CDR3 spells CASSATALSGKLFF. In nucleotides, the CDR3 is TGTGCCAGCAGCGCAACAGCGCTCTCTGGAAAACTGTTTTTT.

The sample holds a few counts of this clonotype. V is TRBV10-1 and J is TRBJ2-3; TRBD1 is a possible D gene (6 bases). The CDR3 spans 16 residues. Germline CDR1 is WNHNN and CDR2 is SYGVQD (reference sequence). Trimming took 4 bases from V and 2 from J, leaving 16 bases between them. This chain's CDR3 is CASSGASGTITDTQYF. CDR3 nucleotide sequence: TGCGCCAGCAGTGGGGCTTCAGGGACAATCACAGATACGCAGTATTTT.

This clonotype has only a few counts. The chain has TRBV2 and TRBJ2-1, with D possibly TRBD2 on 6 matching bases. The length of the CDR3 is 14 residues. Per germline, CDR1 SNHLY and CDR2 FYNNEI. V lost 6 bases to trimming and J lost 3 bases, with 12 bases between them. The CDR3 bases are TGTGCCAGCAGGGGTAGGGGAGGCTACAATGAGCAGTTCTTC. Encoded protein: CASRGRGGYNEQFF.

This clonotype was observed a handful of times. The rearrangement links TRBV10-3 to TRBJ2-1; D is undetermined. Trimming pared 0 bases from V and 8 bases from J, leaving 17 bases between. The CDR3 totals 16 residues. Germline-derived CDR1 and CDR2 are ENHRY and SYGVKD. For the CDR3, the DNA is TGTGCCATCAGTGAGTCGAAGGACCTTACTACTTATGAGCAGTTCTTC. This gives the protein CAISESKDLTTYEQFF.

This clonotype was picked up a small number of times. The rearrangement uses TRBV24-1 and TRBJ2-1; D call uncertain. With 4 bases removed from V and 6 bases from J, the gap between germline ends came to 9 bases. CDR3 length: 13 residues. Germline V lookup: CDR1 KGHDR, CDR2 SFDVKD. CDR3 sequence reads: CATSDPNFNEQFF. The CDR3 DNA follows: TGTGCCACCAGTGACCCCAACTTCAATGAGCAGTTCTTC.

This chain links TRBV7-2 with TRBJ2-1; D may be TRBD2 (6 bases). The CDR3 totals 17 residues. The V gene lost 2 bases and the J gene lost 6 bases, with 20 bases spanning the gap. CDR1 SGHTA and CDR2 FQGNSA come from the germline V gene. This chain's CDR3 is CASSLSFVGPGVNEQFF. CDR3 DNA sequence: TGTGCCAGCAGCTTAAGCTTCGTCGGCCCGGGGGTCAATGAGCAGTTCTTC.

V gene TRBV20-1 combines with J gene TRBJ1-5; no clear D gene. Germline CDR1 reads DFQATT; CDR2 reads SNEGSKA (reference sequence). Between the trimmed V and J ends, which lost 6 bases and 0 bases, there was a span of 9 bases. The CDR3 is 13 amino acids. In nucleotides, the CDR3 is TGCAGTGCCTATCGCGATAGCAATCAGCCCCAGCATTTT. It codes for CSAYRDSNQPQHF.

This clonotype was seen ten or more times. The V call is TRBV12-3 or TRBV12-4, the J call TRBJ2-2; D is unclear. Between the trimmed V and J ends, which lost 6 bases and 0 bases, there was a span of 8 bases. CDR3 size: 14 residues. This chain's CDR3 is CASRDLANTGELFF. The CDR3 DNA sequence: TGTGCCAGCAGGGACCTAGCGAACACCGGGGAGCTGTTTTTT.

In this sample, this clonotype turned up once. The CDR3 nucleotides are TGCAGTGCTAGCGGGGGCCACTCCTACGAGCAGTACGTC. Its protein is CSASGGHSYEQYV. The chain uses TRBV20-1 and TRBJ2-7; D tentatively fits TRBD1 or TRBD2 (6 bases each). This CDR3 comprises 13 residues. In germline, CDR1 is DFQATT, CDR2 SNEGSKA (reference sequence). V lost 3 bases to trimming and J lost 0 bases, with 9 bases between them.

Many counts were recorded for this clonotype. The rearrangement links TRBV29-1 to TRBJ2-3, with D uncertain. Germline values: CDR1 SQVTM, CDR2 ANQGSEA. V gave up 5 bases and J gave up 6 bases, with 15 bases separating them. The CDR3 contains 13 residues. The DNA of the CDR3 is TGCAGCGTTTTGAACCCCCCCCCGGATACGCAGTATTTT. Translating it yields CSVLNPPPDTQYF.